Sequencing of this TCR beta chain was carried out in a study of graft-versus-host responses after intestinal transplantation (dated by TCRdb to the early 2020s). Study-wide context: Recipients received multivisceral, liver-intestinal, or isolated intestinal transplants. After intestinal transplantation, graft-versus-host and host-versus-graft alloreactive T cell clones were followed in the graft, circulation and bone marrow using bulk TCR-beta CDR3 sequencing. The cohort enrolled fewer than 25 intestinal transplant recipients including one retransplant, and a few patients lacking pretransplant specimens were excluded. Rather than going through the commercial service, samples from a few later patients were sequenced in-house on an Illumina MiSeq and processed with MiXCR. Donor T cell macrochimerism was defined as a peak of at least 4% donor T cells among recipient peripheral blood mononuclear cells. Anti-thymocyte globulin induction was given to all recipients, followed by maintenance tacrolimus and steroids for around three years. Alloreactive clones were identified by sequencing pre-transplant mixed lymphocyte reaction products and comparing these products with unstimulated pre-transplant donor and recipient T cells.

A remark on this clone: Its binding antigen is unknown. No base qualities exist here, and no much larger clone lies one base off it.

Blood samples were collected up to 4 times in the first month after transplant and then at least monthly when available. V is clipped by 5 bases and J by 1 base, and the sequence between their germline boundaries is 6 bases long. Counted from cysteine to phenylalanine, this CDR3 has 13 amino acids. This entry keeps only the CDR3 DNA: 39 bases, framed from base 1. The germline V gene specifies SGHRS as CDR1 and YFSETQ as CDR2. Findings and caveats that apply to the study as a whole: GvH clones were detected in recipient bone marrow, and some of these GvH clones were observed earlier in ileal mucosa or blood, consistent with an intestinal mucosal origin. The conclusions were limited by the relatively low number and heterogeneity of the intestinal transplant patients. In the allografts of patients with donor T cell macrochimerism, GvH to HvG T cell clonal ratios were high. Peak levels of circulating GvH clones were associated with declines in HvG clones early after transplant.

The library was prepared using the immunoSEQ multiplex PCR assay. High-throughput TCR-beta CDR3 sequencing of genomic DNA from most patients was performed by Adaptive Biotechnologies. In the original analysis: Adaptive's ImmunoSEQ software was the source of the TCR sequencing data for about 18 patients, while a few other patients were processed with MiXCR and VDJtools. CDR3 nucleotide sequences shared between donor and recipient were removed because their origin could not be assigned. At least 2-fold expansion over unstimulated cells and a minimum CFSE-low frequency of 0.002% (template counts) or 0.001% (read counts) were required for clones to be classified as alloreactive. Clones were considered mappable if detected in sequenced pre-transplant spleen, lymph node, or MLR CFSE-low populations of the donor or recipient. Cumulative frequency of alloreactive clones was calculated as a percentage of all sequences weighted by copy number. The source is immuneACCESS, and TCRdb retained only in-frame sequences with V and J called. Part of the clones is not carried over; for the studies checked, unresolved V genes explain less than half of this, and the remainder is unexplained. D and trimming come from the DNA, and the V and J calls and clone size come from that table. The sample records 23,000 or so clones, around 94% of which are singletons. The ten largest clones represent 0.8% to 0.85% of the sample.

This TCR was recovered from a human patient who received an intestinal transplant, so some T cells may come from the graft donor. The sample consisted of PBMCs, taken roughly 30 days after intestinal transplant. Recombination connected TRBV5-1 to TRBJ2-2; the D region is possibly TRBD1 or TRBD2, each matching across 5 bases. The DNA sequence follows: TGCGCCAGCAGGGGGGAGAACACCGGGGAGCTGTTTTTT. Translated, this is CASRGENTGELFF.